The sequence of this TCR beta chain was determined in a study of shared clonotypes between healthy human individuals. CDR1 and CDR2 (germline): SGHRS, YFSETQ. The V end was cut by 0 bases, the J end by 0 bases, with 7 bases between. The CDR3 totals 16 residues. In regard to this clone: This same CDR3 is encoded by further DNA sequences in the sample.

Generated by immunoSEQ multiplex PCR, the TCRdb table keeps only in-frame clones and is missing some. The sample yields 2 million to 2.5 million clones, under 97% seen once. The chain links TRBV5-1 to TRBJ2-6; no reliable D call. This TCR was sampled from a man aged 18 to 35 in good health. Sequenced input: naive CD4+ T cells sorted from blood. Subset of the sample: CD45RA+ positively selected. In DNA, the CDR3 is TGCGCCAGCAGCTTGGGAGCGAGCTCTGGGGCCAACGTCCTGACTTTC. It is translated as CASSLGASSGANVLTF.